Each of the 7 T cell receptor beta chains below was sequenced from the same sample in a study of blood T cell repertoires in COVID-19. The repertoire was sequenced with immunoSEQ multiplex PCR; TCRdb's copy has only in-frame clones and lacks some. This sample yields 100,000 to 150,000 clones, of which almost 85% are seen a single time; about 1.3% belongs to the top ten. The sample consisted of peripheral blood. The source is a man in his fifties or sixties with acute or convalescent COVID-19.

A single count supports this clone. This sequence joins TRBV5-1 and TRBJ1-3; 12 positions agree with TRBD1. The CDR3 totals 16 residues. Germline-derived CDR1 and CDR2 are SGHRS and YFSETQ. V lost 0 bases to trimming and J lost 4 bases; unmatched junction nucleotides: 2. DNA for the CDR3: TGCGCCAGCAGCTTGGGGGACAGGGGGCGAGGAAACACCATATATTTT. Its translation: CASSLGDRGRGNTIYF.

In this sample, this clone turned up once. CDR3 nucleotides: TGTGCCAGCAGCCTCAGACTCCCCCGAAACACCGGGGAGCTGTTTTTT. Its translation is CASSLRLPRNTGELFF. The genes are TRBV5-8 and TRBJ2-2; D remains unclear. The CDR3 totals 16 residues. In germline, CDR1 is SGHTS, CDR2 YDEGEE. The ends were cut back, 4 bases at V and 2 bases at J, with 15 bases in the middle.

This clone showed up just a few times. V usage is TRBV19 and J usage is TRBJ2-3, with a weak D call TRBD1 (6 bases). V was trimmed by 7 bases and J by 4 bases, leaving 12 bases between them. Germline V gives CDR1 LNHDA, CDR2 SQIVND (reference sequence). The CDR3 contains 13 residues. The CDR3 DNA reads TGTGCCAGTACCAAGGGGGTCCCAGATACGCAGTATTTT. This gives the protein CASTKGVPDTQYF.

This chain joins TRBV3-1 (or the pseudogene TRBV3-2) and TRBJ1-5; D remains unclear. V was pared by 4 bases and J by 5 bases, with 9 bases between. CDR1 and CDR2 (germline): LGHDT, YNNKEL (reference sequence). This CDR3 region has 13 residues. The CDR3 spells CASSPSSDQPQHF. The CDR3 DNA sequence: TGTGCCAGCAGCCCCAGTTCCGATCAGCCCCAGCATTTT.

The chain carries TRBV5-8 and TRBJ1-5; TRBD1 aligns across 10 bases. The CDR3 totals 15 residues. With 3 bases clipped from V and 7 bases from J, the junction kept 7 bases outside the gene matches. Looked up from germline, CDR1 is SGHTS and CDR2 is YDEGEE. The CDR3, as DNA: TGTGCCAGCAGCTCGACAGGGGGCCAGGGACAGCCCCAGCATTTT. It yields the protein CASSSTGGQGQPQHF.

The CDR3 nucleotides are TGTGCCAGCAGCCAGGGAGGGTCCTATGGCTACACCTTC. Translated, it gives CASSQGGSYGYTF. The rearrangement joins TRBV14 to TRBJ1-2; D gene unclear. This CDR3 comprises 13 residues. The germline V and J ends were trimmed by 3 bases and 4 bases, with 9 bases remaining between them. CDR1 and CDR2 (germline): SGHDN, FVKESK.

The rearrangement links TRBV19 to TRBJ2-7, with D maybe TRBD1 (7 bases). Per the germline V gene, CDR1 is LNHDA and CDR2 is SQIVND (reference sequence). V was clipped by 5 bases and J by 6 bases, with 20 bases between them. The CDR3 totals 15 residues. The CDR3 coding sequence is TGTGCCAGTAGTGGCCCGCCCAGGGGGGCAGGCGAGCAGTACTTC. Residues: CASSGPPRGAGEQYF. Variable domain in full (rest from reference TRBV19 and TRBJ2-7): DGGITQSPKYLFRKEGQNVTLSCEQNLNHDAMYWYRQDPGQGLRLIYYSQIVNDFQKGDIAEGYSVSREKKESFPLTVTSAQKNPTAFYLCASSGPPRGAGEQYFGPGTRLTVT.